This T cell receptor beta chain is drawn from a study of T cell responses to AZD1222 COVID-19 vaccine. Regarding this clone: Antigen: not known.

Unmatched junction bases numbered 10, after V lost 1 base and J lost 1 base. The germline V gene encodes CDR1 SGHRS and CDR2 YFSETQ. The CDR3 length is 17 residues. The protocol was immunoSEQ multiplex PCR, while the TCRdb copy is restricted to in-frame clones and leaves out a portion. Of approximately 99,000 clones listed, approximately 89% are singletons. Study results and caveats: Females made up more of the donors, who were largely white British, and clonal diversity may have come out too low. Seropositivity was recorded at baseline in only a handful of AZD1222 recipients. Spike-specific TCR breadth and depth rose after two AZD1222 doses.

This TCR was recovered from an adult in good health. Source: peripheral blood, taken on day 0 of MenACWY control vaccination. The chain combines TRBV5-1 with TRBJ2-7; 8 bases line up with TRBD2. Here the CDR3 reads CASSLRRRGAESYEQYF. CDR3 bases: TGCGCCAGCAGCTTGAGGCGGCGGGGGGCTGAATCCTACGAGCAGTACTTC.